This T cell receptor beta chain originates from a study of CD8 T cells in ankylosing spondylitis (dated by TCRdb to 2016 to 2017). Regarding the study in general: The study set out to find disease-linked TCR variants by profiling T cell receptor beta repertoires in ankylosing spondylitis patients and healthy donors. In total, the full study cohort was made up of about 110 healthy donors and some 26 ankylosing spondylitis patients. Peripheral blood was sampled, and synovial fluid was additionally collected from ankylosing spondylitis patients. The study at large found these results: Some motif variants were previously reported in synovial fluid and blood of reactive arthritis patients, suggesting common disease-initiation mechanisms. A TCR beta motif of roughly 8 highly homologous amino acid variants appeared characteristic of blood from ankylosing spondylitis patients. Significant enrichment of the disease-linked clones was reported in matched synovial fluid samples from ankylosing spondylitis patients. The disease-linked clones had a CD8+ phenotype and were found at relatively low frequencies in peripheral blood.

This clonotype turned up a few times. Its antigen specificity is not known. Per-base qualities were not stored, and no clone one base away is much larger. Clipping removes 3 bases from V and 6 bases from J, with 5 as the unmatched junction base count. The CDR1 and CDR2 encoded by the germline V gene are SGHDT and YYEEEE. The CDR3, cysteine through phenylalanine, is 13 amino acids long. The entry retains the CDR3 DNA only, 39 bases that are in frame from base 1. Sequenced on an Illumina HiSeq 2500. TCR beta libraries were prepared by quantitative 5'-RACE with molecular barcodes. The original methods were these. A new computational method based on a probabilistic model of VDJ rearrangement was used to identify disease-linked TCR variants. In TCRdb, the public reads were trimmed at Q25 with fastp and aligned with MiXCR, with productive beta chains retained. Rows matching on CDR3 protein sequence are summarized as one entry with the most common DNA and genes. TCRdb, not the original authors, processed these V and J calls. In this sample the table shows approximately 300,000 distinct CDR3 sequences, under 8.5% of which occur a single time. The top ten constitute more than 12% of the sample.

The sequenced material came from blood, either unsorted or a sorted T cell fraction (not recorded which). The chain joins TRBV5-6 to TRBJ1-2; 7 bases in between match TRBD1. The receptor's source is a male donor with ankylosing spondylitis. Here is the DNA: TGTGCCAGCAGCTCGACAGGGAGGAATGGCTACACCTTC. It encodes CASSSTGRNGYTF.